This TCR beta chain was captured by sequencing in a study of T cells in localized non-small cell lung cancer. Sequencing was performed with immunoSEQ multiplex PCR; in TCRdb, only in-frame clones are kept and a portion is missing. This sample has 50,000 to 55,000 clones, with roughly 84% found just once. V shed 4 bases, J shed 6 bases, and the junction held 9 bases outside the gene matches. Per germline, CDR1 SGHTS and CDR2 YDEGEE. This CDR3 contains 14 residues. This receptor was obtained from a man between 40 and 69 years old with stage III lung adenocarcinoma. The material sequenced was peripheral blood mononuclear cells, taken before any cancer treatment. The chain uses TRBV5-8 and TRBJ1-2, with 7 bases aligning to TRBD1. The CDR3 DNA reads TGTGCCAGCAGCCCCAGGGGGTATAAGGATGGCTACACCTTC. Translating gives CASSPRGYKDGYTF. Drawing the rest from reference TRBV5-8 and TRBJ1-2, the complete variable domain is EAGVTQSPTHLIKTRGQQATLRCSPISGHTSVYWYQQALGLGLQFLLWYDEGEERNRGNFPPRFSGRQFPNYSSELNVNALELEDSALYLCASSPRGYKDGYTFGSGTRLTVV.